The 17 T cell receptor beta chains below come from one sample, sequenced in a study of blood T cell repertoires in COVID-19. This table comes from immunoSEQ multiplex PCR, and its TCRdb copy is limited to in-frame clones, with some not included. The table shows about 220,000 clones, with 80% occurring only once. The sample was peripheral blood. The receptor source for this set is a human donor in a cohort sampled during active COVID-19.

The rearrangement joins TRBV29-1 to TRBJ1-2; possibly TRBD1 for D (5 bases). Looked up from germline, CDR1 is SQVTM and CDR2 is ANQGSEA. The CDR3 loop spans 13 amino acids. Between the trimmed V and J ends, which lost 3 bases and 2 bases, there was a span of 10 bases. In nucleotides, the CDR3 is TGCAGCGTTGAGCGGGACTGGAACTATGGCTACACCTTC. Translation: CSVERDWNYGYTF.

The J gene is TRBJ2-3, the V gene TRBV2; D not resolved. The CDR3 is made up of 12 amino acids. The germline gives CDR1 SNHLY, CDR2 FYNNEI. Trimming took off 1 base at V and 4 bases at J, with 3 bases between the two ends. CDR3 coding DNA: TGTGCCAGCAGTGAAGGGCCAGATACGCAGTATTTT. This encodes CASSEGPDTQYF.

The rearrangement joins TRBV28 to TRBJ2-1; 8 nucleotides align to TRBD1. This CDR3 spans 22 amino acids. V shed 2 bases, J shed 8 bases, and the junction held 29 bases outside the gene matches. Germline V lookup: CDR1 MDHEN, CDR2 SYDVKM. The CDR3 region is CASSLEEGRGPMWRGYVDEQFF. CDR3 bases: TGTGCCAGCAGTTTAGAGGAAGGCAGGGGGCCAATGTGGCGGGGATATGTGGATGAGCAGTTCTTC.

The chain employs TRBV4-2 and TRBJ1-1; tentatively, D is TRBD1 (6 bases). V lost 3 bases to trimming and J lost 11 bases, with 19 bases between them. This CDR3 has 14 residues. Looked up from germline, CDR1 is LGHNA and CDR2 is YNFKEQ. CDR3 loop: CASSQGTLLGMAFF. CDR3 coding DNA: TGTGCCAGCAGCCAGGGGACACTACTAGGCATGGCTTTCTTT.

The rearrangement joins TRBV5-4 to TRBJ2-7; TRBD2 aligns across 7 bases. The CDR3 totals 15 residues. The junction had 12 bases not matched to a gene; V was cut back by 4 bases and J by 5 bases. The germline V gene encodes CDR1 SGHNT and CDR2 YYREEE (reference sequence). CDR3 in DNA: TGTGCCAGCAGCACAGACCCGGCGGCGGGGGACGAGCAGTACTTC. Its translation: CASSTDPAAGDEQYF.

This chain joins TRBV3-1 (or the pseudogene TRBV3-2) and TRBJ1-2, with 8 bases that match TRBD1. From germline, CDR1 is LGHDT and CDR2 YNNKEL (reference sequence). Germline trimming cut 5 bases from V and 7 bases from J; bases unmatched to any gene: 6. CDR3 length: 13 amino acids. The CDR3 DNA follows: TGTGCCAGCAGCTGGGACAGGAGGCTTGGCTACACCTTC. This codes for CASSWDRRLGYTF.

This clone was observed a single time. In DNA form, the CDR3 reads TGTGCCAGCAGCTTAACCACAGGGACGGGGTGGAATGAAAAACTGTTTTTT. Protein: CASSLTTGTGWNEKLFF. The chain joins TRBV11-2 to TRBJ1-4; tentative D call: TRBD1 (6 bases). Trimming took 2 bases from V and 5 from J, leaving 18 bases between them. Germline CDR1 reads SGHAT; CDR2 reads FQNNGV. CDR3 length: 17 amino acids.

This clone was counted a few times. The chain joins TRBV29-1 to TRBJ2-7, with TRBD1 identical over 7 bases. The CDR3 runs to 12 residues. V dropped 6 bases and J dropped 5; count of bases not matched to a gene: 7. Germline V lookup: CDR1 SQVTM, CDR2 ANQGSEA. The CDR3 is CSVTGKYDEQYF. Here the CDR3 DNA reads TGCAGCGTGACAGGGAAGTACGACGAGCAGTACTTC.

This clone was picked up a small number of times. This CDR3 is CASSLGQGARVTEAFF. The CDR3 DNA sequence: TGTGCCAGCAGCCTGGGACAGGGGGCTCGAGTCACTGAAGCTTTCTTT. The chain recombines TRBV27 with TRBJ1-1; 12 nucleotides line up with TRBD1. Germline values: CDR1 MNHEY, CDR2 SMNVEV (reference sequence). The CDR3 has 16 residues. The junction had 9 bases not matched to a gene; V was cut back by 6 bases and J by 4 bases.

The V and J genes are TRBV18 and TRBJ1-2, with 9 positions matching TRBD1. This CDR3 is 13 amino acids long. The V gene end was trimmed by 3 bases and the J gene end by 7 bases; junction bases not matched to a gene: 3. Germline V gene sequence: CDR1 KGHSH, CDR2 LQKENI. This chain's CDR3 is CASSPTGGVGYTF. The CDR3, as DNA: TGTGCCAGCTCACCGACAGGGGGAGTTGGCTACACCTTC.

The chain has TRBV15 and TRBJ1-4; possible D gene TRBD1, 5 bases. Germline CDR1 and CDR2: LNHNV and YYDKDF (reference sequence). There are 15 residues in the CDR3. With 0 bases removed from V and 7 bases from J, the gap between germline ends came to 12 bases. The CDR3 bases are TGTGCCACCAGCAGAGAGCAGGGAGGGATTGAAAAACTGTTTTTT. It translates to CATSREQGGIEKLFF.

The chain employs TRBV6-4 and TRBJ1-5; D perhaps matches TRBD1 (5 bases). The CDR3 length is 13 residues. Trimming pared 8 bases from V and 3 bases from J, leaving 11 bases between. Germline CDR1 MRHNA, CDR2 SNTAGT. The CDR3 bases are TGTGCCAGCGCCGGGGGTCCCAATCAGCCCCAGCATTTT. Protein product: CASAGGPNQPQHF.

V gene TRBV2 combines with J gene TRBJ2-7, with 11 bases lining up with TRBD1. After removal of 5 bases from V and 0 bases from J, the junction contained 15 bases not matched to a gene. This CDR3 spans 19 amino acids. CDR1 is SNHLY and CDR2 is FYNNEI in the germline V gene. The CDR3 nucleotides read TGTGCCAGCAGTTGGGGCGGTGCGGGACAGGGGGATTCCTCCTACGAGCAGTACTTC. Translated, it gives CASSWGGAGQGDSSYEQYF.

V gene TRBV7-2 combines with J gene TRBJ2-5; the D is unclear. Per the germline V gene, CDR1 is SGHTA and CDR2 is FQGNSA. The CDR3 has 14 amino acids. The V and J ends lost 4 bases and 0 bases respectively, with 9 bases between them. The CDR3 coding sequence is TGTGCCAGCAGCTCCCCCCGGGACCAAGAGACCCAGTACTTC. Residues: CASSSPRDQETQYF.

The chain joins TRBV5-1 to TRBJ2-1, with D perhaps matching TRBD2 (5 bases). The V end lost 2 bases, the J end lost 0 bases, and 9 bases lay between the germline ends. From germline, CDR1 is SGHRS and CDR2 YFSETQ. CDR3 length: 15 amino acids. The CDR3: CASSFGGGSYNEQFF. The CDR3, as DNA: TGCGCCAGCAGCTTCGGCGGAGGCTCCTACAATGAGCAGTTCTTC.

The chain uses TRBV7-2 and TRBJ2-7, with 8 nucleotides matching TRBD2. With 1 base clipped from V and 3 bases from J, the junction kept 8 bases outside the gene matches. The CDR3 runs to 16 residues. CDR1 SGHTA and CDR2 FQGNSA come from the germline V gene. CDR3 protein: CASSLEAGGQYYEQYF. CDR3 nucleotides: TGTGCCAGCAGCTTAGAGGCGGGGGGTCAGTACTACGAGCAGTACTTC. Drawing the rest from reference TRBV7-2 and TRBJ2-7, the complete variable domain is GAGVSQSPSNKVTEKGKDVELRCDPISGHTALYWYRQSLGQGLEFLIYFQGNSAPDKSGLPSDRFSAERTGGSVSTLTIQRTQQEDSAVYLCASSLEAGGQYYEQYFGPGTRLTVT.

V and J are TRBV7-9 and TRBJ1-2; weak D call: TRBD1 (5 bases). The V end lost 3 bases, the J end lost 5 bases, and 16 bases lay between the germline ends. Germline loops: CDR1 SEHNR, CDR2 FQNEAQ (reference sequence). The CDR3 extends over 15 amino acids. The CDR3: CASSLGQVVRYGYTF. Written as DNA, the CDR3 is TGTGCCAGCAGCTTGGGGCAGGTAGTGCGATATGGCTACACCTTC.